The rows below give T cell receptor beta chains drawn from one sample of a study of immune evolution from preneoplasia to lung adenocarcinoma. Some clones are missing from TCRdb's copy, which holds only in-frame ones; the method was immunoSEQ multiplex PCR. The repertoire holds around 21,000 clones, over 70% seen once, with around 6% in the top ten. Sequencing was performed on FFPE invasive lung adenocarcinoma tissue. The receptor source for this set is a person aged 55 to 75 with lung adenocarcinoma. Both conserved end residues are part of each CDR3. D genes are given only for firm matches. A clone size is listed for some rows: how often the clone was seen (once, few, many), or a class if it is expanded.

v_call	d_call	clone_size	j_call	cdr3_aa	cdr3_nt
TRBV25-1	TRBD2	NA	TRBJ2-1	CASSGYSGSFNEQFF	TGTGCCAGCAGTGGTTATAGCGGGAGCTTCAATGAGCAGTTCTTC
TRBV19	NA	NA	TRBJ1-3	CASSTTGDRNTIYF	TGTGCCAGTAGCACCACTGGCGATCGAAACACCATATATTTT
TRBV5-6	NA	few	TRBJ2-3	CASSLYRYPRTDTQYF	TGTGCCAGCAGCTTGTACAGGTACCCTCGCACAGATACGCAGTATTTT
TRBV30	NA	NA	TRBJ2-7	CAWSVYGQPFSYEQYF	TGTGCCTGGAGTGTATATGGCCAACCCTTCTCCTACGAGCAGTACTTC
TRBV5-1	NA	NA	TRBJ2-2	CASSLALGRAGELFF	TGCGCCAGCAGCTTGGCCCTAGGCAGGGCCGGGGAGCTGTTTTTT
TRBV11-3	NA	NA	TRBJ2-1	CASSLDRGSHNEQFF	TGTGCCAGCAGCTTAGATCGTGGATCCCACAATGAGCAGTTCTTC
TRBV5-1	NA	NA	TRBJ1-4	CASSLGGNEKLFF	TGCGCCAGCAGCTTGGGAGGCAATGAAAAACTGTTTTTT
TRBV5-5	TRBD1	NA	TRBJ2-5	CASTLGGRGQETQYF	TGTGCCAGCACCCTTGGGGGCAGGGGGCAAGAGACCCAGTACTTC
TRBV19	NA	few	TRBJ1-1	CASSNRREAFF	TGTGCCAGTAGTAATAGAAGAGAAGCTTTCTTT
TRBV6-4	TRBD1	NA	TRBJ2-6	CASSGGQGPSGANVLTF	TGTGCCAGCAGTGGGGGACAGGGGCCCTCTGGGGCCAACGTCCTGACTTTC
TRBV10-3	TRBD1	few	TRBJ2-7	CAISAGTGALEQYF	TGTGCCATCAGTGCCGGGACAGGGGCTCTCGAGCAGTACTTC
TRBV7-6	NA	NA	TRBJ2-7	CASSETGTKTYEQYF	TGTGCCAGCAGCGAAACCGGGACAAAGACCTACGAGCAGTACTTC
TRBV5-6	NA	NA	TRBJ2-1	CASSKRLDYNNEQFF	TGTGCCAGCAGTAAGCGTCTGGACTACAACAATGAGCAGTTCTTC
TRBV2	NA	few	TRBJ1-5	CASTKDRYNQPQHF	TGTGCCAGCACCAAAGACAGATACAATCAGCCCCAGCATTTT
TRBV10-1	NA	NA	TRBJ2-1	CASSESGLRNEQFF	TGCGCCAGCAGTGAGTCAGGCCTGAGGAATGAGCAGTTCTTC
TRBV30	NA	NA	TRBJ1-2	CAWDSDGTKGYTF	TGTGCCTGGGACTCAGACGGGACAAAGGGCTACACCTTC
TRBV18	NA	NA	TRBJ2-5	CASSPSYVVETQYF	TGTGCCAGCTCACCATCCTACGTGGTAGAGACCCAGTACTTC
TRBV7-3	TRBD2	medium-sized	TRBJ2-3	CASSSGTSRDTDTQYF	TGTGCCAGCAGCTCTGGGACTAGCCGAGACACAGATACGCAGTATTTT
TRBV4-2	TRBD1	NA	TRBJ1-3	CASSQVEAGQSFGNTIYF	TGTGCCAGCAGCCAAGTCGAAGCGGGACAGTCTTTTGGAAACACCATATATTTT
TRBV28	NA	NA	TRBJ1-2	CASSLKVTYGYTF	TGTGCCAGCAGTTTAAAGGTGACCTATGGCTACACCTTC
TRBV7-9	NA	NA	TRBJ2-7	CASSSRYEQYF	TGTGCCAGCAGCTCCAGGTACGAGCAGTACTTC
TRBV7-9	NA	NA	TRBJ1-5	CASSRRSNQPQHF	TGTGCCAGCAGCAGACGGTCCAATCAGCCCCAGCATTTT
TRBV6-6	TRBD2	medium-sized	TRBJ2-7	CASSYSGRQEQYF	TGTGCCAGCAGTTATAGCGGGAGGCAGGAGCAGTACTTC
TRBV15	NA	NA	TRBJ2-1	CATSTAGQPNEQFF	TGTGCCACCAGCACAGCGGGACAGCCAAATGAGCAGTTCTTC
TRBV2	NA	once	TRBJ2-7	CASSKDSYEQYF	TGTGCCAGCAGTAAGGACAGCTACGAGCAGTACTTC
TRBV6-1	TRBD1	few	TRBJ2-7	CASSPGTGPYEQYF	TGTGCCAGCAGTCCCGGGACAGGGCCCTACGAGCAGTACTTC
TRBV9	NA	NA	TRBJ2-3	CASSADTITDTQYF	TGTGCCAGCAGCGCGGACACCATCACAGATACGCAGTATTTT
TRBV7-2	NA	NA	TRBJ1-1	CASNSYRENTEAFF	TGTGCCAGCAACTCGTACAGGGAGAACACTGAAGCTTTCTTT
TRBV6-1	NA	NA	TRBJ2-1	CASSPLKKVINEQFF	TGTGCCAGCAGCCCTCTAAAAAAAGTAATCAATGAGCAGTTCTTC
TRBV7-2	NA	NA	TRBJ2-7	CASSLDMGRNEQYF	TGTGCCAGCAGCTTAGATATGGGAAGGAACGAGCAGTACTTC
TRBV11-3	NA	once	TRBJ2-5	CASSLVVFSSQETQYF	TGTGCCAGCAGCTTAGTAGTTTTCAGCTCCCAAGAGACCCAGTACTTC
TRBV7-2	TRBD1	NA	TRBJ1-6	CASSLIGGTVLHF	TGTGCCAGCAGCCTCATCGGAGGGACAGTCCTCCACTTT
TRBV5-1	TRBD2	NA	TRBJ2-3	CASSVGRAEDTQYF	TGCGCCAGCAGCGTCGGGAGGGCCGAAGATACGCAGTATTTT
TRBV7-2	TRBD1	NA	TRBJ1-2	CASSAHAGGAYGYTF	TGTGCCAGCAGCGCCCACGCAGGGGGCGCCTACGGCTACACCTTC
TRBV18	NA	NA	TRBJ2-5	CTSSPAYVTETQYF	TGTACCAGCTCACCAGCTTACGTGACGGAGACCCAGTACTTC
TRBV6-6	TRBD2	NA	TRBJ2-2	CASRRRERTGELFF	TGTGCCAGTCGTCGGCGGGAGAGGACCGGGGAGCTGTTTTTT
TRBV7-2	TRBD1	NA	TRBJ1-1	CASRGQGVGTEAFF	TGTGCCAGCCGCGGACAGGGAGTGGGCACTGAAGCTTTCTTT
TRBV28	TRBD1	once	TRBJ1-2	CASSLRGPVRGGYTF	TGTGCCAGCAGCCTGAGGGGGCCTGTCCGCGGGGGCTACACCTTC
TRBV9	NA	NA	TRBJ2-4	CASRPAEGDIQYF	TGTGCCAGCAGGCCGGCGGAGGGGGACATTCAGTACTTC
TRBV7-2	TRBD1	NA	TRBJ2-1	CASSLEDRGLREQFF	TGTGCCAGCAGCTTAGAGGACAGGGGGTTGAGGGAGCAGTTCTTC
TRBV7-2	NA	NA	TRBJ2-1	CASSPEISRHNEQFF	TGTGCCAGCAGCCCGGAGATATCACGCCACAATGAGCAGTTCTTC
TRBV28	NA	NA	TRBJ2-7	CASSRDLRNYEQYF	TGTGCCAGCAGTAGGGACCTGAGGAACTACGAGCAGTACTTC
TRBV29-1	NA	NA	TRBJ1-1	CSASRLDSEAFF	TGCAGCGCTTCAAGACTCGACAGTGAAGCTTTCTTT
TRBV2	NA	NA	TRBJ1-1	CASRANTDTEAFF	TGTGCCAGCAGGGCAAACACCGACACTGAAGCTTTCTTT
TRBV28	NA	once	TRBJ1-2	CASSSSGGANYGYTF	TGTGCCAGCAGTTCGAGCGGGGGAGCTAACTATGGCTACACCTTC